A selection of T cell receptor beta chains follows, all from one sample in a study of monozygotic twins with inflammatory bowel disease. TCRdb derives one entry per CDR3 protein from the 5' RACE reads, leaving out DNA. Its table records 150,000 to 200,000 distinct CDR3 sequences. The source material was blood. All receptors come from a human donor with ulcerative colitis or Crohn's disease, or a healthy co-twin of an affected twin (not recorded which). Both conserved end residues are part of each CDR3.

V,J,CDR3
TRBV7-9,TRBJ2-7,CASSWTENSYEQYF
TRBV15,TRBJ1-2,CATSRERDRRYQSYGYTF
TRBV7-2,TRBJ2-3,CASSLINPGDTQYF
TRBV20-1,TRBJ1-5,CSAWTGDSNQPQHF
TRBV29-1,TRBJ1-1,CSVGGEGYNRYTEAFF
TRBV18,TRBJ2-1,CASSRLAGDQRFF
TRBV5-1,TRBJ1-1,CASSPPQTVNTEAFF
TRBV6-2/TRBV6-3,TRBJ1-5,CASIPRGAGNQPQHF
TRBV28,TRBJ1-2,CASSSDSPLATF
TRBV12-3/TRBV12-4,TRBJ2-7,CASSLARVGGPVYEQYF
TRBV18,TRBJ2-1,CASSPQAGGEQFF
TRBV30,TRBJ2-1,CALRDWTYNEQFF
TRBV7-2,TRBJ2-5,CASSLGVGVETQYF
TRBV23-1,TRBJ2-1,CASRGFGQGVPYNEQFF
TRBV4-3,TRBJ2-1,CASSQDEVGPYNEQFF
TRBV5-1,TRBJ2-3,CASSLTSGDDTQYF
TRBV5-1,TRBJ1-5,CASSLDGGWNQPQHF
TRBV7-9,TRBJ2-7,CASSPGRTGAYEQYF
TRBV5-6,TRBJ2-1,CASSWDQGTRYNEQFF
TRBV7-8,TRBJ2-1,CASSLGQLNEQFF
TRBV7-8,TRBJ2-4,CASSLRPTKARQGADIQYF
TRBV19,TRBJ2-2,CASSMETGGPGELFF
TRBV25-1,TRBJ2-1,CATGGLAGPWEFF
TRBV5-1,TRBJ1-6,CASSLNREANSLLHF
TRBV4-3,TRBJ1-2,CASSQEHTGRLTDHTF
TRBV7-8,TRBJ2-5,CASSPHGLAGHQETQYF
TRBV7-2,TRBJ2-3,CASSLGPGRLAGEGTLDTQYF
TRBV7-9,TRBJ2-3,CASKLRRIGTDTQYF
TRBV7-8,TRBJ1-5,CASSLVGTGVGQPQHF
TRBV5-1,TRBJ2-7,CASSTDRGTYEQYF
TRBV7-9,TRBJ1-5,CASSLAREQPQHF
TRBV7-3,TRBJ2-6,CASSLVGLGSGANVLTF
TRBV27,TRBJ2-5,CASSLLGEQETQYF
TRBV7-8,TRBJ2-1,CASSILTSGGLKSYNEQFF
TRBV20-1,TRBJ1-1,CSARPGQRHTEAFF
TRBV2,TRBJ2-2,CASRGQGGPTGELFF
TRBV15,TRBJ1-4,CATSNVAGNNEKLFF
TRBV5-1,TRBJ1-1,CASSLVQGASTEAFF
TRBV6-1,TRBJ2-5,CASSTILGPYQETQYF
TRBV7-9,TRBJ2-5,CASSLLAGLQETQYF
TRBV28,TRBJ2-7,CASSLFAGTSSYEQYF
TRBV30,TRBJ1-6,CAWSVRRGGNCHF
TRBV5-1,TRBJ2-1,CASSLEGTTYNEQFF
TRBV5-5,TRBJ2-3,CASSLEGQGHTQYF
TRBV5-1,TRBJ2-7,CASSVAWDEQYF
TRBV4-3,TRBJ1-2,CASSQGSGSGYTF
TRBV27,TRBJ2-1,CASSSPGLSYDNEQFF